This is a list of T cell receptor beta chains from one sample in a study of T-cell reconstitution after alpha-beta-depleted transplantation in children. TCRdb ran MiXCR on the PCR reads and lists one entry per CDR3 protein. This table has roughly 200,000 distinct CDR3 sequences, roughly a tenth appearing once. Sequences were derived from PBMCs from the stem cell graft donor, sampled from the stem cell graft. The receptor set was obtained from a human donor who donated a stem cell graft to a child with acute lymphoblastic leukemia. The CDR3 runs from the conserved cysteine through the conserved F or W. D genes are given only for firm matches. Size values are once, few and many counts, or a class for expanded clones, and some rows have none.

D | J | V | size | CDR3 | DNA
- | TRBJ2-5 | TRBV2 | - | CASTANGIANQETQYF | TGTGCCAGCACCGCAAACGGTATAGCTAACCAAGAGACCCAGTACTTC
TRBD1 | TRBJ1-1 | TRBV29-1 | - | CSVGQGAGAFF | TGCAGCGTGGGACAGGGGGCGGGGGCTTTCTTT
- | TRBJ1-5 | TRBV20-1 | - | CSAHRPGTRNQPQHF | TGCAGTGCCCATCGCCCCGGGACGAGAAATCAGCCCCAGCATTTT
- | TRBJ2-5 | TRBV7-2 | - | CASSLNSQETQYF | TGTGCCAGCAGCTTAAACAGTCAAGAGACCCAGTACTTC
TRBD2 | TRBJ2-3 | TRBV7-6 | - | CASTLGGGGAHVGTDTQYF | TGTGCCAGCACCCTCGGTGGCGGGGGAGCACATGTGGGCACAGATACGCAGTATTTT
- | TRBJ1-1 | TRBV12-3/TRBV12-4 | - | CASSPQKEEVLNTEAFF | TGTGCCAGCAGTCCACAGAAAGAGGAGGTCCTGAACACTGAAGCTTTCTTT
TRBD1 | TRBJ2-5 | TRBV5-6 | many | CASSLDRDSTLSETQYF | TGTGCCAGCAGCTTGGACCGGGACAGTACTCTGAGTGAGACCCAGTACTTC
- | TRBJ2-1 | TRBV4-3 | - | CASSQSRGTPYNEQFF | TGCGCCAGCAGCCAAAGTAGGGGGACGCCCTACAATGAGCAGTTCTTC
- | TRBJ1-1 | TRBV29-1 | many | CSVDTNTEAFF | TGCAGCGTCGACACGAACACTGAAGCTTTCTTT
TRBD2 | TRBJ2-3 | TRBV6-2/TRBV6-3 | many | CASSSAGETDTQYF | TGTGCCAGCAGTTCAGCGGGGGAAACAGATACGCAGTATTTT
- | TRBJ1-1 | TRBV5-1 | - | CASSLSSTGVLNTEAFF | TGCGCCAGCAGCCTGTCTTCGACGGGAGTACTGAACACTGAAGCTTTCTTT
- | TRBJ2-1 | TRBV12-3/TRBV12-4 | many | CASSTAHEQFF | TGTGCCAGCAGTACCGCGCATGAGCAGTTCTTC
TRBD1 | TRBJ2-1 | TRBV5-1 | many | CASSLATGYDEQFF | TGCGCCAGCAGCTTGGCGACAGGGTATGATGAGCAGTTCTTC
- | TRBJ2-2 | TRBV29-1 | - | CSVDWGALGELFF | TGCAGCGTTGATTGGGGGGCACTTGGGGAGCTGTTTTTT
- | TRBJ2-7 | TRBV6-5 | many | CASSSAGPGPTYEQYF | TGTGCCAGCAGTTCGGCGGGGCCGGGGCCTACCTACGAGCAGTACTTC
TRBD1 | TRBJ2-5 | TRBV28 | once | CASSSPLGAGGVETQYF | TGTGCCAGCAGTTCACCGCTTGGGGCAGGGGGCGTGGAGACCCAGTACTTC
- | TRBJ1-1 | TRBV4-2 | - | CASSPAEPRQINTEAFF | TGTGCCAGCAGCCCCGCCGAGCCCCGACAGATAAACACTGAAGCTTTCTTT
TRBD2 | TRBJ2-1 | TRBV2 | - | CASRFIAGTGEQFF | TGTGCCAGCAGGTTTATAGCGGGGACGGGGGAGCAGTTCTTC
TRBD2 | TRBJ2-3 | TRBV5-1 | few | CASSRRGLAGFTDTQYF | TGCGCCAGCAGCCGGAGGGGACTAGCGGGGTTCACAGATACGCAGTATTTT
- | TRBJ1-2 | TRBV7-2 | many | CASSFSAANYGYTF | TGTGCCAGCAGCTTTTCAGCCGCTAACTATGGCTACACCTTC
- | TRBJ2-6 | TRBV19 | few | CASSIGSGANVLTF | TGTGCCAGTAGTATCGGCTCTGGGGCCAACGTCCTGACTTTC
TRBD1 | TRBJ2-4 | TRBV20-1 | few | CSARTGVAKNIQYF | TGCAGTGCAAGGACAGGGGTAGCCAAAAACATTCAGTACTTC
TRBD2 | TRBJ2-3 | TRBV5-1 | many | CASSAGTSVLDTQYF | TGCGCCAGCAGCGCTGGGACTAGCGTTTTAGATACGCAGTATTTT
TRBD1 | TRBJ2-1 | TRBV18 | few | CASSPSGTDPLILF | TGTGCCAGCTCACCCTCCGGGACAGACCCTCTTATTCTCTTC
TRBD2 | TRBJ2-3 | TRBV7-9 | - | CASSLPLAGANTDTQYF | TGTGCCAGCAGCTTACCCCTAGCGGGGGCTAACACAGATACGCAGTATTTT
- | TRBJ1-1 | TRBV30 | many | CAWSVPGLNTEAFF | TGTGCCTGGAGTGTACCGGGATTGAACACTGAAGCTTTCTTT
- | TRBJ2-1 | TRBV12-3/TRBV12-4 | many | CASSTNREGEQFF | TGTGCCAGCAGTACAAACAGGGAGGGTGAGCAGTTCTTC
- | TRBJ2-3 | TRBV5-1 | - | CASSTRQLSGDTQYF | TGCGCCAGCAGCACAAGACAACTATCGGGGGATACGCAGTATTTT
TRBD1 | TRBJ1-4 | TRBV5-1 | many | CASSLGPQGAGEKLFF | TGCGCCAGCAGCTTGGGCCCCCAGGGGGCCGGCGAAAAACTGTTTTTT
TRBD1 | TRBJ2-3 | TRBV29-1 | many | CSVAGTGADTQYF | TGCAGCGTTGCCGGGACAGGGGCAGATACGCAGTATTTT
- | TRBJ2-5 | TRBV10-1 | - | CASSPRPGGETQYF | TGCGCCAGCAGCCCTCGCCCCGGTGGGGAGACCCAGTACTTC
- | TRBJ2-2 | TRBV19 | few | CASSMGHGIGTGELFF | TGTGCCAGTAGTATGGGACATGGGATCGGTACCGGGGAGCTGTTTTTT
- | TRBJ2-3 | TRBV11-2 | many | CASSLDLGTQYF | TGTGCCAGCAGCTTAGATCTTGGTACGCAGTATTTT
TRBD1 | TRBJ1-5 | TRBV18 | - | CASSPPGQQNQPQHF | TGTGCCAGCTCACCACCGGGACAGCAAAATCAGCCCCAGCATTTT
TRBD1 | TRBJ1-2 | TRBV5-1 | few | CASSSRPGQGIVTGGYTF | TGCGCCAGCAGCTCCCGCCCGGGACAGGGGATCGTAACGGGGGGCTACACCTTC
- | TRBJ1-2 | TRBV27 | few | CASSFEAGLSYGYTF | TGTGCCAGCAGTTTCGAAGCAGGACTATCATATGGCTACACCTTC
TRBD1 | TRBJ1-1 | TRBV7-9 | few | CASRQGQPNTEAFF | TGTGCCAGCAGACAGGGACAGCCGAACACTGAAGCTTTCTTT
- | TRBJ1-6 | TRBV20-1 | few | CSAGGGSSPLHF | TGCAGTGCCGGGGGAGGGAGTTCACCCCTCCACTTT
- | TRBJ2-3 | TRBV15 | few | CATSTISLRDTQYF | TGTGCCACCAGCACCATATCCCTCCGAGATACGCAGTATTTT
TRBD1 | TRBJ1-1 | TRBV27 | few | CASSLSGTGIVAFF | TGTGCCAGCAGTTTATCGGGGACAGGGATCGTGGCTTTCTTT
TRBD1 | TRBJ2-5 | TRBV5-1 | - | CASSTLGQVQETQYF | TGCGCCAGCAGCACCCTGGGACAGGTCCAAGAGACCCAGTACTTC
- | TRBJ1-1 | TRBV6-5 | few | CASSIQGPGTEAFF | TGTGCCAGCAGTATACAGGGTCCGGGCACTGAAGCTTTCTTT
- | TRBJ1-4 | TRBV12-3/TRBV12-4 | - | CASSRTGYNEKLFF | TGTGCCAGCAGTAGGACGGGATATAATGAAAAACTGTTTTTT
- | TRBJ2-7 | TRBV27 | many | CASSFSSGYQTYYEQYF | TGTGCCAGCAGTTTCTCCTCGGGGTACCAGACTTACTACGAGCAGTACTTC
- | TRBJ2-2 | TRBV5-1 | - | CASSPRTGGRPNTGELFF | TGCGCCAGCAGCCCCCGGACTGGCGGCCGGCCCAACACCGGGGAGCTGTTTTTT
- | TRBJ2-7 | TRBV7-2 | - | CASSLVSPGTEQYF | TGTGCCAGCAGCTTAGTCTCACCCGGTACGGAGCAGTACTTC
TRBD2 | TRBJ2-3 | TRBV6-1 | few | CASNPPGGADTQYF | TGTGCCAGCAACCCCCCGGGGGGGGCAGATACGCAGTATTTT
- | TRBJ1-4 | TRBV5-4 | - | CASSLVGVNEKLFF | TGTGCCAGCAGCTTGGTGGGGGTTAATGAAAAACTGTTTTTT
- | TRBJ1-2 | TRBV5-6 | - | CASSLTGITNYGYTF | TGTGCCAGCAGCTTAACAGGGATTACTAACTATGGCTACACCTTC
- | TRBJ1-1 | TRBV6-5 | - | CVSSYLGPGVNTEAFF | TGTGTCAGCAGTTACCTAGGTCCGGGTGTGAACACTGAAGCTTTCTTT
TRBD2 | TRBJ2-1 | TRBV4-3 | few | CASSQEASGGPLGEFF | TGCGCCAGCAGCCAAGAGGCGAGCGGGGGCCCCCTTGGGGAGTTCTTC
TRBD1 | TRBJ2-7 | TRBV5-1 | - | CASSLVGQSSYEQYF | TGCGCCAGCAGCTTGGTGGGACAGAGCTCCTACGAGCAGTACTTC
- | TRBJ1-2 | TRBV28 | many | CASYEGTYGYTF | TGTGCCAGCTATGAGGGCACCTATGGCTACACCTTC
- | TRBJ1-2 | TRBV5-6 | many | CASSPTLGYGYTF | TGTGCCAGCAGCCCGACATTGGGTTATGGCTACACCTTC
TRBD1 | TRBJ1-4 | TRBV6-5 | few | CASSYGTGHTNEKLFF | TGTGCCAGCAGTTACGGGACAGGGCACACTAATGAAAAACTGTTTTTT